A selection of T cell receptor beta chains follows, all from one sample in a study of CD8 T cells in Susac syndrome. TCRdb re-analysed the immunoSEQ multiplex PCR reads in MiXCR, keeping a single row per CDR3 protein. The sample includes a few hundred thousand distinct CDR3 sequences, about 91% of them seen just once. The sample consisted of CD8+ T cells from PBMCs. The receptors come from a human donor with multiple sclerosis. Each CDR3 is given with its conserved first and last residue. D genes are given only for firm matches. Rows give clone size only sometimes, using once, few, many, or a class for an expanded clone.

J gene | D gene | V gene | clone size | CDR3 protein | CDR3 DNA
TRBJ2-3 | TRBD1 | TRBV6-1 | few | CASSDESGGADTQYF | TGTGCCAGCAGTGACGAGTCAGGGGGCGCAGATACGCAGTATTTT
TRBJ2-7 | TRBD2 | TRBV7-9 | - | CASSSGALTYEQYF | TGTGCCAGCAGCAGCGGGGCCTTAACCTACGAGCAGTACTTC
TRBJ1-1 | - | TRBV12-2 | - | CASRLARTGSPEKAFF | TGTGCAAGTCGCTTAGCTCGGACAGGGTCCCCCGAGAAAGCTTTCTTT
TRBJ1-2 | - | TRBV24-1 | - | CATSDIATNYGYTF | TGTGCCACCAGTGACATAGCCACTAACTATGGCTACACCTTC
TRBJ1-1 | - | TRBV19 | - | CASSHPSDDGTEAFF | TGTGCCAGTAGTCACCCCTCGGATGACGGAACTGAAGCTTTCTTT
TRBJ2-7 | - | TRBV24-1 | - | CATSAGEPYEQYF | TGTGCCACCAGTGCTGGGGAACCCTACGAGCAGTACTTC
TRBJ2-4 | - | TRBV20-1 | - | CSGRQRVGLGAKNIQYF | TGCAGTGGGCGGCAGAGAGTAGGTCTAGGAGCCAAAAACATTCAGTACTTC
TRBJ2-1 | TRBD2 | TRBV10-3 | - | CAISGPGTTPSYNEQFF | TGTGCCATCAGTGGCCCCGGGACTACCCCCTCCTACAATGAGCAGTTCTTC
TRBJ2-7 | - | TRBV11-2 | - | CASSSLLLYEQYF | TGTGCCAGCAGCTCCCTACTACTGTACGAGCAGTACTTC
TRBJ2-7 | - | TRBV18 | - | CASSPPSQLYEQYF | TGTGCCAGCTCACCACCGAGTCAGTTGTACGAGCAGTACTTC
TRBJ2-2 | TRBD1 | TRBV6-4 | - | CASSPQGASTGELFF | TGTGCCAGCAGTCCGCAGGGGGCTAGCACCGGGGAGCTGTTTTTT
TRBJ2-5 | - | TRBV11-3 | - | CASSLRSPGEYVGETQYF | TGTGCCAGCAGCTTAAGGTCGCCGGGAGAGTACGTAGGGGAGACCCAGTACTTC
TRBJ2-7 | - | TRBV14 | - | CASSQVAYEQYF | TGTGCCAGCAGCCAAGTGGCCTACGAGCAGTACTTC
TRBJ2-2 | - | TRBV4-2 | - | CASSQAFGPAGELFF | TGTGCCAGCAGCCAAGCGTTCGGACCGGCCGGGGAGCTGTTTTTT
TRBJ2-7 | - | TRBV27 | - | CASKNSIYEQYF | TGTGCCAGCAAGAACAGCATCTACGAGCAGTACTTC
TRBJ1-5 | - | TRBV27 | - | CASSFGDNQPQHF | TGTGCCAGCAGTTTTGGCGATAATCAGCCCCAGCATTTT
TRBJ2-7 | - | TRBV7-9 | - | CASSSVGSYEQYF | TGTGCCAGCAGCTCTGTAGGGTCCTACGAGCAGTACTTC
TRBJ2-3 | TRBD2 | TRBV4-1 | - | CASSQDPGSGGPTDTQYF | TGCGCCAGCAGCCAAGACCCCGGGAGCGGGGGCCCCACAGATACGCAGTATTTT
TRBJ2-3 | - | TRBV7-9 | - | CASSWPLSGSSTDTQYF | TGTGCCAGCAGCTGGCCATTAAGCGGCTCTAGCACAGATACGCAGTATTTT
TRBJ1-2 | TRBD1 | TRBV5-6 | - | CASSVDRIQYGYTF | TGTGCCAGCAGCGTGGACAGGATTCAATATGGCTACACCTTC
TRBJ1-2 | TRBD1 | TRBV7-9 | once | CASSLTRDRERGYTF | TGTGCCAGCAGCCTAACCCGGGACAGGGAACGTGGCTACACCTTC
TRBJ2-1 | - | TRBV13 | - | CASSLGGAGTFGNEQFF | TGTGCCAGCAGCTTAGGAGGGGCCGGGACATTCGGAAATGAGCAGTTCTTC
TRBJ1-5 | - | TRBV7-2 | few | CASSVSATPNQPQHF | TGTGCCAGCAGCGTGTCAGCGACCCCCAATCAGCCCCAGCATTTT
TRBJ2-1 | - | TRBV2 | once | CASSVAGSLNEQFF | TGTGCCAGCAGTGTGGCGGGGAGTTTAAATGAGCAGTTCTTC
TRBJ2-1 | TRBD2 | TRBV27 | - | CASSLTSGSGYEQFF | TGTGCCAGCAGTCTCACTAGCGGGAGTGGCTATGAGCAGTTCTTC
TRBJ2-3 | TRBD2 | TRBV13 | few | CASSPGRGTDTQYF | TGTGCCAGCAGCCCGGGGAGGGGCACAGATACGCAGTATTTT
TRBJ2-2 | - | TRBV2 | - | CASRPASYTGELFF | TGTGCCAGCAGACCGGCCTCATACACCGGGGAGCTGTTTTTT
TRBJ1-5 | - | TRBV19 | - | CASKSGAQPQHF | TGTGCCAGTAAGTCAGGGGCCCAGCCCCAGCATTTT
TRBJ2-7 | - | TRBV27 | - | CASSKGLYEQYF | TGTGCCAGCAGTAAAGGGTTGTACGAGCAGTACTTC
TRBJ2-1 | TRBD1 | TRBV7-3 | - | CASSLFPGPGDSEQFF | TGTGCCAGCAGCTTATTTCCGGGCCCCGGGGACAGTGAGCAGTTCTTC
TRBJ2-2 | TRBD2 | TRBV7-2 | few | CASSRGLAGIVRELFF | TGTGCCAGCAGCCGGGGACTAGCGGGGATAGTGCGGGAGCTGTTTTTT
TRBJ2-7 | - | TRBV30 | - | CACKSGLKYEQYF | TGTGCCTGCAAGTCAGGGCTTAAGTACGAGCAGTACTTC
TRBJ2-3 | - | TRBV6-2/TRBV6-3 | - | CASSTSGTPGTDTQYF | TGTGCCAGCAGCACCAGCGGAACACCAGGCACAGATACGCAGTATTTT
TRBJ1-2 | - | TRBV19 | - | CASSQRLTALYGYTF | TGTGCCAGTAGTCAGCGCTTGACGGCTTTATATGGCTACACCTTC
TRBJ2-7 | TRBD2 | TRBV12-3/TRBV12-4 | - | CASSSLGLGGHEQYF | TGTGCCAGCAGTTCACTGGGACTAGGCGGTCACGAGCAGTACTTC
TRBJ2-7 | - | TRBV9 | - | CASSEDSRGSYEQYF | TGTGCCAGCAGCGAGGACAGTCGGGGTTCCTACGAGCAGTACTTC
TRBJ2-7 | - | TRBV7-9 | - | CASSLEYNEQYF | TGTGCCAGCAGCTTAGAATATAACGAGCAGTACTTC
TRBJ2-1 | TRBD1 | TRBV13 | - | CASSSPSGTGSYNEQFF | TGTGCCAGCAGCTCCCCATCCGGGACAGGGTCCTACAATGAGCAGTTCTTC
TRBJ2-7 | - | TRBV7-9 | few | CASSLGQPAVYEQYF | TGTGCCAGCAGCTTAGGACAGCCTGCGGTCTACGAGCAGTACTTC
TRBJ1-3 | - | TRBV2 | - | CASSALGQSPGNTIYF | TGTGCCAGCAGTGCATTGGGACAAAGCCCTGGAAACACCATATATTTT
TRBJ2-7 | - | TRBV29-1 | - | CSVIGTTYEQYF | TGCAGCGTTATCGGTACCACCTACGAGCAGTACTTC
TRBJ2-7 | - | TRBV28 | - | CASSFRGTSYEQYF | TGTGCCAGCAGTTTTCGGGGGACCTCCTACGAGCAGTACTTC
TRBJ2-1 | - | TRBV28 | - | CATQIDGPGYNEQFF | TGTGCCACCCAGATCGACGGGCCCGGTTACAATGAGCAGTTCTTC
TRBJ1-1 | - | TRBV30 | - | CAWSVLGWAGQPEAFF | TGTGCCTGGAGTGTACTGGGTTGGGCAGGCCAGCCCGAAGCTTTCTTT
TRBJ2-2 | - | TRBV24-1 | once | CATSDQTIANTGELFF | TGTGCCACCAGTGACCAGACCATCGCGAACACCGGGGAGCTGTTTTTT
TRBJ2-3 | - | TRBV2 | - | CASSGISGSTDTQYF | TGTGCCAGCAGTGGAATCAGCGGGAGCACAGATACGCAGTATTTT